This TCR beta chain was found in a study of cytomegalovirus exposure and HLA in healthy donors. Study details: Earlier, 150 million to 200 million T cells were analyzed, and 90 million to 140 million unique TCR beta sequences were found among them. Study results and limitations: TCR beta chains numbering some 160 were designated cytomegalovirus-associated.

60 Vbeta and 13 Jbeta primers were used in PCR. Produced via immunoSEQ multiplex PCR; TCRdb's table is partial and in-frame only. This table has 150,000 to 200,000 clones, 60% to 85% appearing once. This CDR3 comprises 15 residues. Germline V gene data show CDR1 as MNHNS and CDR2 as SASEGT. J was trimmed by 6 bases and V by 1 base; bases with no gene match: 5. About this clone itself: Its antigen is currently unknown.

The source material was PBMCs. The V gene is TRBV6-1, the J gene TRBJ2-7, with TRBD1 identical over 11 bases. The TCR sequence derives from a woman aged 40 to 49 in good health and CMV-seronegative. CDR3 region: CASSEDGTGGSEQYF. The CDR3 region has the DNA TGTGCCAGCAGTGAAGACGGGACAGGGGGGTCCGAGCAGTACTTC.